This TCR beta chain comes out of a study of shared T cell receptors in the human thymus. V trimming: 3 bases; J trimming: 0 bases; junction bases outside the gene matches: 12. The V gene's germline CDR1 is MGHRA and CDR2 YSYEKL. This CDR3 has 18 residues. Clones were sequenced by immunoSEQ multiplex PCR, and TCRdb holds only the in-frame ones, with some missing. The table includes hundreds of thousands of clones, approximately 90% detected once. Another study also made use of these data, one on human thymus T cells. This second study notes: Finnish infants who were healthy and having corrective surgery for congenital heart defects made up the donors. Thymus tissue for the work was resected from patients undergoing corrective heart surgery. Across thymic and blood repertoires, the usage of V and J genes appeared to be biased. Related research found strongly overlapping thymic repertoires in unrelated individuals.

Sample: thymocytes. This clonotype was sampled from a boy under two years old with a congenital heart defect. The gene calls are TRBV4-1 and TRBJ2-7, with 9 bases identical to TRBD2. CDR3 sequence (DNA): TGCGCCAGCAGCCAGACTCAAATAGCGGGAGCCTACTCCTACGAGCAGTACTTC. Its protein product is CASSQTQIAGAYSYEQYF.